Described below is a single T cell receptor beta chain sequence and its context. Participants were aged about 18 to 89 years, lived in 25 or so US areas, and enrolled virtually. Cohorts were assigned according to the clinical history that participants reported. Recovered Cohort 3 donors showed two negative PCRs, clearance, or symptom resolution. V shed 0 bases and J 3 bases; nucleotides not matched to a gene: 9. Germline V gives CDR1 SGHKS, CDR2 YYEKEE (reference sequence). This CDR3 region has 16 residues. This specimen comes from a study of blood T cell repertoires in COVID-19. Across the study: Both acute and convalescent COVID-19 samples were obtained from the United States, Italy and Spain.

Data came from immunoSEQ multiplex PCR; TCRdb stores just in-frame clones and leaves some out. The sample lists about 300,000 clones; 70% to 90% were seen once. The sequenced sample consisted of PBMCs or T cells enriched from blood (not recorded which). The receptor's source is a man younger than 45 who had recovered from COVID-19. This chain connects TRBV5-5 to TRBJ2-7, with 7 bases matching TRBD1. This chain's CDR3 is CASSLAGTAVDYEQYF. The CDR3 bases are TGTGCCAGCAGCTTGGCGGGGACAGCCGTAGACTACGAGCAGTACTTC.